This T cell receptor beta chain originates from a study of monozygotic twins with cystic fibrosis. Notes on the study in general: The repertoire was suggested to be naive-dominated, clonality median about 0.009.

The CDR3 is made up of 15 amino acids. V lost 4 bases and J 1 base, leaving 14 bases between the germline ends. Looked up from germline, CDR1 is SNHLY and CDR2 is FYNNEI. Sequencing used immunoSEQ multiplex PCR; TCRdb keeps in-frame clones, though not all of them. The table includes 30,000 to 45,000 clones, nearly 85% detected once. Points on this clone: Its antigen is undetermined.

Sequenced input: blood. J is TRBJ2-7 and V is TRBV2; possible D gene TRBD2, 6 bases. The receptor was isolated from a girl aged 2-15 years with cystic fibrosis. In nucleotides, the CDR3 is TGTGCCAGCAGTGTCAGGGCGGGGTGGTCCTACGAGCAGTACTTC. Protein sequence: CASSVRAGWSYEQYF.